A selection of T cell receptor beta chains follows, all from one sample in a study of blood T cell repertoires in COVID-19. Libraries were prepared by immunoSEQ multiplex PCR; TCRdb keeps only in-frame clonotypes and omits some of them. Of about 220,000 clones detected, approximately 84% appear once; the ten largest clones hold over 2.5%. The sequenced sample consisted of peripheral blood. Receptors were obtained from a man in his fifties who had recovered from COVID-19. Both conserved end residues are part of each CDR3. The D gene is left open where the match is weak. The listing skips clone size in some rows; elsewhere it reads once, few, many or a size class.

d_call	clone_size	v_call	j_call	cdr3_nt	cdr3_aa
-	-	TRBV6-5	TRBJ2-1	TGTGCCAGCAGTTACGGGACTGGCTCCTACAATGAGCAGTTCTTC	CASSYGTGSYNEQFF
TRBD1	-	TRBV10-3	TRBJ2-7	TGTGCCAGCTCCGCAATAGGGGGCGCCTACGAGCAGTACTTC	CASSAIGGAYEQYF
TRBD1	-	TRBV28	TRBJ2-2	TGTGCCAGCATCCGGTCGGGACAGTTGAACACCGGGGAGCTGTTTTTT	CASIRSGQLNTGELFF
TRBD1	-	TRBV5-8	TRBJ2-4	TGTGCCAGCAGCAACCGGGACAGAGGAAACATTCAGTACTTC	CASSNRDRGNIQYF
TRBD1	few	TRBV18	TRBJ1-6	TGTGCCAGCTCACCTGGGGTAGGGGGCCCCAATTCACCCCTCCACTTT	CASSPGVGGPNSPLHF
-	-	TRBV29-1	TRBJ1-2	TGCAGCGTTGGACGTTCTGGGGAGAACTATGGCTACACCTTC	CSVGRSGENYGYTF
-	-	TRBV3-1/TRBV3-2	TRBJ2-7	TGTGCCAGCAGCCTCAGCTCCTACGAGCAGTACTTC	CASSLSSYEQYF
TRBD1	-	TRBV28	TRBJ1-2	TGTGCCAGCAGTGACGTCCCGGGACAGGGGGAGGGCTACACCTTC	CASSDVPGQGEGYTF
-	-	TRBV25-1	TRBJ2-5	TGTGCCAGCAGTGAAATGGCGACTCGGGCCCAGTACTTC	CASSEMATRAQYF
TRBD2	-	TRBV18	TRBJ2-2	TGTGCCAGCTCGCCGACTAGCGGGGTAAAGAACACCGGGGAGCTGTTTTTT	CASSPTSGVKNTGELFF
-	-	TRBV19	TRBJ2-5	TGTGCCAGTAGCGAATTTTCTAGGGGTCAGTACCAAGAGACCCAGTACTTC	CASSEFSRGQYQETQYF
-	-	TRBV28	TRBJ2-3	TGTGCCAGCAGTTTCCTCGGGAGTGAAGATACGCAGTATTTT	CASSFLGSEDTQYF
-	-	TRBV2	TRBJ2-5	TGTGCCAGCAGAGGCGGGCGGCCTGAGACCCAGTACTTC	CASRGGRPETQYF
TRBD1	-	TRBV6-5	TRBJ1-1	TGTGCCAGCAGTTACTTTACAGGGGTCGGGAACACTGAAGCTTTCTTT	CASSYFTGVGNTEAFF
-	-	TRBV19	TRBJ1-5	TGTGCCAGTAGTATAGAGCAGGGTTACAATCAGCCCCAGCATTTT	CASSIEQGYNQPQHF
TRBD1	-	TRBV5-5	TRBJ1-1	TGTGCCAGCAGCTGGACAGGGGGTACTGAAGCTTTCTTT	CASSWTGGTEAFF
-	-	TRBV6-5	TRBJ1-4	TGTGCCAGCAGTTCTCAACAGGTGGGGGAAAAACTGTTTTTT	CASSSQQVGEKLFF
TRBD2	-	TRBV2	TRBJ2-3	TGTGCCAGCAGCACTAGCGTGATCACAGATACGCAGTATTTT	CASSTSVITDTQYF
-	-	TRBV1	TRBJ2-7	TGCACCAGCAGCCAAGATAAGGGGGCGGTTACCTACGAGCAGTACTTC	CTSSQDKGAVTYEQYF
-	few	TRBV5-4	TRBJ2-7	TGTGCCAGCAGCAAGGGGACTGTCGAGCAGTACTTC	CASSKGTVEQYF
-	-	TRBV19	TRBJ1-5	TGTGCCAGTAGAGGTGACAGCACTAATCAGCCCCAGCATTTT	CASRGDSTNQPQHF
-	-	TRBV5-1	TRBJ1-4	TGCGCCAGCAGCAGTTACAGGGCCAAGAATGAAAAACTGTTTTTT	CASSSYRAKNEKLFF
TRBD1	-	TRBV3-1/TRBV3-2	TRBJ1-3	TGTGCCAGCAGCCAAACAGGGGGAGGTGGAAACACCATATATTTT	CASSQTGGGGNTIYF
-	few	TRBV5-1	TRBJ2-1	TGCGCCAGCAGGCCGCGACAGGGAGGCTCCTACAATGAGCAGTTCTTC	CASRPRQGGSYNEQFF
-	-	TRBV5-1	TRBJ1-6	TGCGCCAGCAGCTTGGATTACAGCTCCTATAATTCACCCCTCCACTTT	CASSLDYSSYNSPLHF
TRBD1	-	TRBV19	TRBJ1-1	TGTGCCAGTAAGGACAGGGTTAACACTGAAGCTTTCTTT	CASKDRVNTEAFF
-	-	TRBV29-1	TRBJ2-1	TGCAGCGTGGACTTCTACAATGAGCAGTTCTTC	CSVDFYNEQFF
-	few	TRBV10-3	TRBJ2-1	TGTGCCATCAGTGATGGACCCGAGGGGCAGTTCTTC	CAISDGPEGQFF
-	-	TRBV19	TRBJ1-3	TGTGCCAGTAGTATATCAGGCTCTGGAAACACCATATATTTT	CASSISGSGNTIYF
-	-	TRBV18	TRBJ1-1	TGTGCCAGCTCATACTACAACCCGGCGCAGAACACTGAAGCTTTCTTT	CASSYYNPAQNTEAFF
-	-	TRBV7-7	TRBJ2-1	TGTGCCAGCAGGAAGAGGAGGGCCGGTTCTGGGGATGAGCAGTTCTTC	CASRKRRAGSGDEQFF
-	-	TRBV21-1	TRBJ1-5	TGTGCCAGAGACAGACAGGGAAGTCAGTATAGCAATCAGCCCCAGCATTTT	CARDRQGSQYSNQPQHF
-	once	TRBV7-9	TRBJ1-1	TGTGCCAGCAGCAGAGGGGAGGCGAACATCGCTGAAGCTTTCTTT	CASSRGEANIAEAFF
-	-	TRBV7-8	TRBJ1-4	TGTGCCAGCAGCTTCCCGAGGGGGGGGGCTAATGAAAAACTGTTTTTT	CASSFPRGGANEKLFF
-	-	TRBV12-3/TRBV12-4	TRBJ1-5	TGTGCCAGCAGTGGACAGTTGAATCAGCCCCAGCATTTT	CASSGQLNQPQHF
TRBD2	-	TRBV19	TRBJ2-3	TGTGCCAGTAGTATGAAAGGACTAGTAAAGGGCACAGATACGCAGTATTTT	CASSMKGLVKGTDTQYF
TRBD2	-	TRBV6-6	TRBJ2-3	TGTGCCAGCAGTTTACTAGCGGGAGGTGCAGATACGCAGTATTTT	CASSLLAGGADTQYF
TRBD1	once	TRBV19	TRBJ2-7	TGTGCCAGTAGTAGCGGACAGGGACCCTACGAGCAGTACTTC	CASSSGQGPYEQYF
-	-	TRBV5-1	TRBJ2-5	TGCGCCAGCAGCCCCCCGCTTGGGAATAGCGGACAAGAGACCCAGTACTTC	CASSPPLGNSGQETQYF
-	-	TRBV27	TRBJ1-2	TGTGCCAGCAGGGGGGCAGGGTCCGGTTATGGCTACACCTTC	CASRGAGSGYGYTF
-	-	TRBV19	TRBJ2-1	TGTGCCAGTAATGTCGGATGGAGCTCCTACAATGAGCAGTTCTTC	CASNVGWSSYNEQFF
-	-	TRBV28	TRBJ2-3	TGTGCCAGCAGTCCAAAAACGGGAAATACGCAGTATTTT	CASSPKTGNTQYF
-	-	TRBV7-9	TRBJ2-3	TGTGCCAGCAGCTTAGTTGAGTTAGATACGCAGTATTTT	CASSLVELDTQYF
TRBD1	-	TRBV6-1	TRBJ1-2	TGTGCCAGCAGTGAATTCCCGGACAGGGGACACTATGGCTACACCTTC	CASSEFPDRGHYGYTF
-	-	TRBV7-2	TRBJ1-2	TGTGCCAGCAGCTTAGCCGGGGTCGGCTACACCTTC	CASSLAGVGYTF
-	few	TRBV6-4	TRBJ2-2	TGTGCCAGCAGTGAGGGCAGGGGCTCCGGGGAGCTGTTTTTT	CASSEGRGSGELFF
-	once	TRBV21-1	TRBJ2-7	TGTGCCAGCAGCAAAGAAGGGGGGGCTTTCTACGAGCAGTACTTC	CASSKEGGAFYEQYF